Below, 21 T cell receptor beta chains from the same sample are listed, as sequenced in a study of blood T cell repertoires in COVID-19. Profiling relied on immunoSEQ multiplex PCR, and the TCRdb table lists in-frame clones only, not all of them. The sample holds fewer than 300,000 clones, roughly 90% seen once. Sequencing used PBMCs or T cells enriched from blood (not recorded which). The receptor set was obtained from a woman aged 25 to 45 who had recovered from COVID-19.

This clone has a handful of counts. The V gene is TRBV10-1, the J gene TRBJ1-5; D ambiguous. Germline values: CDR1 WNHNN, CDR2 SYGVQD (reference sequence). Trimming cost V 8 bases and J 0 bases, with 14 bases left between them. The CDR3 runs to 15 residues. This CDR3 reads CASSVSDSSNQPQHF. The CDR3, as DNA: TGCGCCAGCTCTGTATCGGACTCTAGCAATCAGCCCCAGCATTTT.

CDR3 amino acids: CASSVDASLNEKLFF. DNA for the CDR3: TGTGCCAGCAGCGTAGACGCCAGTTTAAATGAAAAACTGTTTTTT. This sequence joins TRBV9 and TRBJ1-4; D is unclear. The CDR3 extends over 15 amino acids. Germline V CDR1 and CDR2: SGDLS, YYNGEE. Trimming left V 0 bases short and J 5 bases short, with 11 bases between.

The V gene is TRBV6-5, the J gene TRBJ1-1, with D maybe TRBD1 (5 bases). Trimming took 2 bases from V and 1 from J, leaving 8 bases between them. CDR1 is MNHEY and CDR2 is SVGAGI in the germline V gene. This CDR3 contains 14 residues. CDR3 bases: TGTGCCAGCAGTTACCCCGGGGGGAACACTGAAGCTTTCTTT. It specifies CASSYPGGNTEAFF.

Here the CDR3 reads CASSLQGPSTEAFF. In nucleotides, the CDR3 is TGTGCCAGCAGCTTACAGGGGCCGAGCACTGAAGCTTTCTTT. J is TRBJ1-1 and V is TRBV7-3; a possible D gene is TRBD1 (6 bases). V shed 2 bases and J shed 4 bases, with 11 bases lying between them. The germline gives CDR1 SGHTA, CDR2 FQGTGA. The CDR3 consists of 14 residues.

This rearrangement joins TRBV5-6 to TRBJ2-1, with 7 positions matching TRBD2. The CDR3 sequence is 15 residues long. Unmatched junction bases numbered 8, after V lost 1 base and J lost 7 bases. CDR1 and CDR2 from the germline V gene are SGHDT and YYEEEE. CDR3 region: CASSLIPAGTNEQFF. The CDR3 nucleotides are TGTGCCAGCAGCTTGATCCCAGCGGGGACTAATGAGCAGTTCTTC.

V usage is TRBV10-3 and J usage is TRBJ1-1, with D perhaps TRBD1 (5 bases). In germline, CDR1 is ENHRY, CDR2 SYGVKD. Trimming left V 4 bases short and J 3 bases short, with 12 bases between. The CDR3 spans 14 residues. The CDR3 is CAISGGVRDTEAFF. The CDR3 nucleotides are TGTGCCATCAGTGGGGGGGTGAGAGACACTGAAGCTTTCTTT.

This clone was detected only once. The rearrangement joins TRBV27 to TRBJ1-5; possible D gene TRBD1, 6 bases. From germline, CDR1 is MNHEY and CDR2 SMNVEV (reference sequence). The CDR3 is made up of 15 amino acids. Trimming left V 5 bases short and J 3 bases short, with 14 bases between. In DNA, the CDR3 is TGTGCCAGCAGTCCAACAGGGAATTACAATCAGCCCCAGCATTTT. Encoded protein: CASSPTGNYNQPQHF.

The chain combines TRBV19 with TRBJ2-3; the D gene is possibly TRBD2 (5 bases). V shed 5 bases and J shed 6 bases, with 9 bases lying between them. The CDR3 consists of 12 residues. Germline CDR1 reads LNHDA; CDR2 reads SQIVND (reference sequence). As DNA, the CDR3 is TGTGCCAGTAGTTCAGAGCGGGATACGCAGTATTTT. Its translation: CASSSERDTQYF.

The chain employs TRBV7-8 and TRBJ1-5; possible D gene TRBD1, 5 bases. The CDR3 consists of 17 residues. CDR1 is SGHVS, CDR2 FQNEAQ, per germline. The ends were cut back, 1 base at V and 2 bases at J, with 15 bases in the middle. The CDR3 nucleotides are TGTGCCAGCAGCTTAGGGGCCGTAGGGGAAGGCAATCAGCCCCAGCATTTT. The encoded protein is CASSLGAVGEGNQPQHF.

The V and J genes are TRBV19 and TRBJ1-5; no reliable D call. Germline V CDR1 and CDR2: LNHDA, SQIVND (reference sequence). The V end lost 0 bases, the J end lost 7 bases, and 10 bases lay between the germline ends. This CDR3 is 14 amino acids long. For the CDR3, the DNA is TGTGCCAGTAGTATAGATTACGGGGAACAGCCCCAGCATTTT. This codes for CASSIDYGEQPQHF.

The genes are TRBV28 and TRBJ2-7, with D possibly matching TRBD1 (6 bases). The CDR3 extends over 15 amino acids. V lost 5 bases, J lost 1 base, and 15 bases lay in between. Germline V lookup: CDR1 MDHEN, CDR2 SYDVKM. DNA for the CDR3: TGTGCCAGCAGTCCCCACAATACAGGGTCCTACGAGCAGTACTTC. As protein: CASSPHNTGSYEQYF. Full variable domain (rest looked up from reference TRBV28 and TRBJ2-7): DVKVTQSSRYLVKRTGEKVFLECVQDMDHENMFWYRQDPGLGLRLIYFSYDVKMKEKGDIPEGYSVSREKKERFSLILESASTNQTSMYLCASSPHNTGSYEQYFGPGTRLTVT.

The CDR3 loop is CASSEARTNYGYTF. The CDR3 DNA reads TGTGCCAGCAGTGAAGCGCGGACAAACTATGGCTACACCTTC. V gene TRBV6-1 combines with J gene TRBJ1-2; perhaps TRBD1 as D (5 bases). V dropped 0 bases and J dropped 2 bases, with 7 bases sitting between them. Germline CDR1 and CDR2: MNHNS and SASEGT. The CDR3 extends over 14 amino acids.

This clone was detected a few times. The CDR3 bases are TGTGCTAGTGCCCTTGAACTAGCGGGGTATAATGAGCAGTTCTTC. Residues: CASALELAGYNEQFF. This rearrangement joins TRBV12-5 to TRBJ2-1, with 10 bases that match TRBD2. The CDR3 is 15 residues long. CDR1 and CDR2 from the germline V gene are LGHNT and FRNRAP. J was trimmed by 7 bases and V by 7 bases; bases with no gene match: 10.

The V and J genes are TRBV6-5 and TRBJ1-1; D is unresolved. The germline gives CDR1 MNHEY, CDR2 SVGAGI. The CDR3 contains 14 residues. V lost 0 bases to trimming and J lost 8 bases, with 13 bases between them. The CDR3 loop is CASSYSGPQIEAFF. The CDR3 coding sequence is TGTGCCAGCAGTTACTCAGGCCCACAGATAGAAGCTTTCTTT.

The chain recombines TRBV4-1 with TRBJ1-2; maybe TRBD1 (6 bases). Germline V gives CDR1 MGHRA, CDR2 YSYEKL. V was trimmed by 0 bases and J by 5 bases, leaving 10 bases between them. This CDR3 has 14 residues. The CDR3 loop is CASSQERGGYGYTF. DNA of the CDR3: TGCGCCAGCAGCCAAGAGAGGGGGGGATATGGCTACACCTTC.

The chain carries TRBV18 and TRBJ2-3; TRBD2 agrees at 10 bases. V gave up 1 base and J gave up 3 bases; unmatched junction bases: 10. The CDR3 is 18 amino acids. Per the germline V gene, CDR1 is KGHSH and CDR2 is LQKENI. CDR3 sequence: CASSPLGASGRGTDTQYF. Here the CDR3 DNA reads TGTGCCAGCTCACCACTGGGAGCTAGCGGGAGAGGGACAGATACGCAGTATTTT.

V and J are TRBV30 and TRBJ1-3; D remains unclear. CDR1 and CDR2 from the germline V gene are GTSNPN and SVGIG (reference sequence). This CDR3 region has 12 residues. The ends were cut back, 5 bases at V and 1 base at J, with 6 bases in the middle. CDR3 sequence (DNA): TGTGCCTGGGAGAGGTCTGGAAACACCATATATTTT. Translated: CAWERSGNTIYF.

J is TRBJ1-2 and V is TRBV7-2; D call uncertain. CDR1 SGHTA and CDR2 FQGNSA come from the germline V gene. This CDR3 spans 14 amino acids. V was pared by 1 base and J by 7 bases, with 13 bases between. CDR3 coding DNA: TGTGCCAGCAGCTTAGGTGTGCGGGCGCGTGGCTACACCTTC. Its translation is CASSLGVRARGYTF.

The V gene is TRBV19, the J gene TRBJ1-5; no clear D gene. The V end lost 5 bases, the J end lost 6 bases, and 11 bases lay between the germline ends. The CDR3 totals 13 residues. CDR1 LNHDA and CDR2 SQIVND come from the germline V gene (reference sequence). CDR3 sequence: CASSLSGSQPQHF. The CDR3 DNA is TGTGCCAGTAGTCTGTCGGGATCTCAGCCCCAGCATTTT.

The DNA of the CDR3 is TGTGCCAGCAGTTTATTAGGGGAATTGGATGAGCAGTTCTTC. Protein sequence: CASSLLGELDEQFF. The chain links TRBV28 to TRBJ2-1; possible D gene TRBD1, 5 bases. This CDR3 region has 14 residues. Per germline, CDR1 MDHEN and CDR2 SYDVKM. V was pared by 1 base and J by 8 bases, with 12 bases between. The whole variable domain, remainder taken from reference TRBV28 and TRBJ2-1, is DVKVTQSSRYLVKRTGEKVFLECVQDMDHENMFWYRQDPGLGLRLIYFSYDVKMKEKGDIPEGYSVSREKKERFSLILESASTNQTSMYLCASSLLGELDEQFFGPGTRLTVL.

This clone was picked up one time. The V and J genes are TRBV19 and TRBJ2-6; D is perhaps TRBD1 (5 bases). V was pared by 3 bases and J by 0 bases, with 18 bases between. This CDR3 has 19 residues. From germline, CDR1 is LNHDA and CDR2 SQIVND (reference sequence). The CDR3 reads CASSIPPGRASSGANVLTF. CDR3 nucleotide sequence: TGTGCCAGTAGTATCCCCCCTGGCAGGGCGAGCTCTGGGGCCAACGTCCTGACTTTC.